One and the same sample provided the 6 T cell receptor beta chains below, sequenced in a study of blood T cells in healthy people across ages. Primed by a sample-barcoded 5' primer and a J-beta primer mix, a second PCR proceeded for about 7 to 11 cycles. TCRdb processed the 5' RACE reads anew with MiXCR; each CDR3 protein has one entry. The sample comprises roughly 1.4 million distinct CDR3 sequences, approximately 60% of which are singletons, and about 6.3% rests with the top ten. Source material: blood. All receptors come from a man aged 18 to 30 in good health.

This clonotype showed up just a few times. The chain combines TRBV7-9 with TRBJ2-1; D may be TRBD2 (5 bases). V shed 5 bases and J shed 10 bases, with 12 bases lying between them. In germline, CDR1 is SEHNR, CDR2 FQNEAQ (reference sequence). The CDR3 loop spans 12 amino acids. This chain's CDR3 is CASSHRGREQFF. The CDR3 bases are TGTGCCAGCAGCCACCGGGGTAGAGAGCAGTTCTTC.

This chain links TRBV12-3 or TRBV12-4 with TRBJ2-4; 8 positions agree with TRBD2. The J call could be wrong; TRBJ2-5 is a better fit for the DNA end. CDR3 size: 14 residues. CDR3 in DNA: TGTGCCAGCAGTGTAGGGACTAGCCAAGAGACCCAGTACTTC. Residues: CASSVGTSQETQYF.

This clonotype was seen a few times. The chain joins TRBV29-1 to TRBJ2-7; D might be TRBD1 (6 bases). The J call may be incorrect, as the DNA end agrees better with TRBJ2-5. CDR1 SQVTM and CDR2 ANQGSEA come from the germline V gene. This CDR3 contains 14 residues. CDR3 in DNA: TGCAGCGTTGAAGAGGTCCAGGGGAAGGGGACCCAGTACTTC. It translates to CSVEEVQGKGTQYF.

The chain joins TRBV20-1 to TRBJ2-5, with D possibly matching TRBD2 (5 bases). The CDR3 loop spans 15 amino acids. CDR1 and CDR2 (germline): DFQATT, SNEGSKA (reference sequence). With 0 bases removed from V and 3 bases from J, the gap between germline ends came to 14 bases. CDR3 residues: CSARDLSGLEETQYF. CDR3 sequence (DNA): TGCAGTGCTAGAGATCTAAGCGGACTCGAAGAGACCCAGTACTTC.

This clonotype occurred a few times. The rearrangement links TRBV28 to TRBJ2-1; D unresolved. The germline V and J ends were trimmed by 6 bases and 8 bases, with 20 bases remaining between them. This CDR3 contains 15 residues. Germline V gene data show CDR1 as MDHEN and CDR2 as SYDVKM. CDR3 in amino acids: CASRPRTLGFYEQFF. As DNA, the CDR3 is TGTGCCAGCAGACCACGGACGCTGGGGTTTTATGAGCAGTTCTTC.

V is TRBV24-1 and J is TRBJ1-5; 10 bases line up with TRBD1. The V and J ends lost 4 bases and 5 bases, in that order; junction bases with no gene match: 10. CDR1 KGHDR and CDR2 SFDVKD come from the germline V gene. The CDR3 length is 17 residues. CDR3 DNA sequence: TGTGCCACCAGTGACGGTATGACAGGGGGCTTCGATCAGCCCCAGCATTTT. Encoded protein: CATSDGMTGGFDQPQHF.